One and the same sample provided the 28 T cell receptor beta chains below, sequenced in a study of T cells in localized non-small cell lung cancer. TCRdb's table, derived via immunoSEQ multiplex PCR, lists solely in-frame clones and lacks some. Altogether some 85,000 clones are present, over 60% being singletons, with the ten largest covering around 21%. The sequencing used PBMCs, collected before any cancer treatment. These receptors originate from a man aged 35 to 69 with stage II squamous cell lung carcinoma.

V is TRBV18 and J is TRBJ1-1; no clear D. With 1 base removed from V and 0 bases from J, the gap between germline ends came to 18 bases. Germline V lookup: CDR1 KGHSH, CDR2 LQKENI. The CDR3 is made up of 18 amino acids. As DNA, the CDR3 is TGTGCCAGCTCACCACGCTCACGGGGTGGGTTCATGAACACTGAAGCTTTCTTT. Translating gives CASSPRSRGGFMNTEAFF.

The rearrangement links TRBV27 to TRBJ2-7; a weak D match, TRBD2 (5 bases). V lost 5 bases, J lost 5 bases, and 16 bases lay in between. The CDR3 runs to 14 residues. Germline loops: CDR1 MNHEY, CDR2 SMNVEV (reference sequence). The CDR3 nucleotides read TGTGCCAGCAGTCTCTCTAGCTGGGGAAACGAGCAGTACTTC. This translates into CASSLSSWGNEQYF.

The chain is built from TRBV28 and TRBJ1-6; the D gene is possibly TRBD1 (6 bases). The V and J ends lost 6 bases and 4 bases respectively, with 16 bases between them. CDR1 MDHEN and CDR2 SYDVKM come from the germline V gene. There are 16 residues in the CDR3. As DNA, the CDR3 is TGTGCCAGCAGCCCCGGGGGGGCGTGGTATAATTCACCCCTCCACTTT. This translates into CASSPGGAWYNSPLHF.

The chain is built from TRBV4-1 and TRBJ2-3; perhaps TRBD2 as D (5 bases). CDR1 and CDR2 (germline): MGHRA, YSYEKL. The CDR3 loop spans 17 amino acids. The ends were cut back, 1 base at V and 0 bases at J, with 14 bases in the middle. The CDR3: CASSQVNMGVSTDTQYF. Written as DNA, the CDR3 is TGCGCCAGCAGCCAAGTAAACATGGGAGTTAGCACAGATACGCAGTATTTT.

A few counts support this clone. The gene calls are TRBV7-8 and TRBJ1-2, with D perhaps matching TRBD1 (6 bases). CDR1 and CDR2 (germline): SGHVS, FQNEAQ. V lost 5 bases and J lost 8, with 15 bases in between. CDR3 length: 13 residues. The CDR3 sequence: CASSPGTFRGYTF. CDR3 in DNA: TGTGCCAGCAGCCCAGGGACATTCAGGGGCTACACCTTC.

The chain recombines TRBV30 with TRBJ1-4; D may be TRBD1 (6 bases). Germline V gene sequence: CDR1 GTSNPN, CDR2 SVGIG (reference sequence). The V end lost 7 bases, the J end lost 7 bases, and 10 bases lay between the germline ends. The CDR3 covers 11 residues. The DNA for the CDR3 is TGTGCCTACCGACAGGCTGAAAAACTGTTTTTT. It is translated as CAYRQAEKLFF.

The chain uses TRBV28 and TRBJ2-7, with TRBD1 matching 7 bases. This CDR3 is 14 amino acids long. V trimming: 4 bases; J trimming: 2 bases; junction bases outside the gene matches: 5. Germline-derived CDR1 and CDR2 are MDHEN and SYDVKM. Written as DNA, the CDR3 is TGTGCCAGCAGTTCAGGACAGGCCCCCTACGAGCAGTACTTC. This gives the protein CASSSGQAPYEQYF.

The chain is built from TRBV5-4 and TRBJ1-3; D gene uncertain. Germline CDR1 reads SGHNT; CDR2 reads YYREEE (reference sequence). V was pared by 4 bases and J by 2 bases, with 16 bases between. This CDR3 contains 16 residues. The CDR3: CASSSGGWSPGNTIYF. In DNA form, the CDR3 reads TGTGCCAGCAGCAGTGGCGGTTGGTCACCTGGAAACACCATATATTTT.

The rearrangement uses TRBV9 and TRBJ2-3; D is undetermined. The CDR3 consists of 15 residues. The germline CDR1 and CDR2 sequences are SGDLS and YYNGEE. Trimming removed 3 bases from V and 6 bases from J, with 17 bases in between. CDR3 in DNA: TGTGCCAGCAGCGAGGCAGACGGAAAGCAGGATACGCAGTATTTT. It codes for CASSEADGKQDTQYF.

The gene calls are TRBV29-1 and TRBJ2-1; D possibly corresponds to TRBD2 (5 bases). V lost 3 bases to trimming and J lost 12 bases, with 12 bases between them. Germline loops: CDR1 SQVTM, CDR2 ANQGSEA. There are 11 residues in the CDR3. CDR3 nucleotide sequence: TGCAGCGTTGAGATCGCGAGCGGGCAGTTCTTC. It codes for CSVEIASGQFF.

Only one count was recorded for this clone. The rearrangement uses TRBV27 and TRBJ2-2; no clear D gene. The CDR3 is made up of 11 amino acids. V lost 4 bases to trimming and J lost 6 bases, with 3 bases between them. Germline CDR1 MNHEY, CDR2 SMNVEV (reference sequence). The CDR3 loop reads CASSSPGELFF. The CDR3, as DNA: TGTGCCAGCAGTTCCCCCGGGGAGCTGTTTTTT.

The chain couples TRBV30 to TRBJ2-2; D is unresolved. V gave up 2 bases and J gave up 7 bases, with 14 bases separating them. This CDR3 has 14 residues. CDR1 and CDR2 (germline): GTSNPN, SVGIG (reference sequence). This chain's CDR3 is CAWSFGSPGGELFF. CDR3 sequence (DNA): TGTGCCTGGAGTTTTGGGTCTCCGGGCGGGGAGCTGTTTTTT.

V and J are TRBV2 and TRBJ2-7; D possibly corresponds to TRBD1 (6 bases). The germline CDR1 and CDR2 sequences are SNHLY and FYNNEI. V lost 7 bases, J lost 1 base, and 11 bases lay in between. The CDR3 runs to 13 residues. The DNA of the CDR3 is TGTGCCAGCAAGGCAGGGGCTTCCTACGAGCAGTACTTC. It encodes CASKAGASYEQYF. The full variable domain, its missing parts supplied by reference TRBV2 and TRBJ2-7, is EPEVTQTPSHQVTQMGQEVILRCVPISNHLYFYWYRQILGQKVEFLVSFYNNEISEKSEIFDDQFSVERPDGSNFTLKIRSTKLEDSAMYFCASKAGASYEQYFGPGTRLTVT.

About this clone: The junction departs from germline at one end; a sequencing error may be responsible. The J gene is TRBJ1-2, the V gene TRBV6-6, with TRBD1 identical over 12 bases. The CDR3 runs 14 residues. Germline CDR1 is MNHNY and CDR2 is SVGAGI (reference sequence). The CDR3 spells CATSDPGQGAGYTF. CDR3 bases: TGTGCCACCAGTGACCCGGGACAGGGGGCAGGCTACACCTTC.

V and J are TRBV6-5 and TRBJ1-2; 7 bases are a match to TRBD1. V dropped 6 bases and J dropped 6; count of bases not matched to a gene: 4. CDR1 and CDR2 from the germline V gene are MNHEY and SVGAGI. The CDR3 is 12 amino acids. The DNA of the CDR3 is TGTGCCAGCAGCCCGACAGGGAATGGCTACACCTTC. Translating it yields CASSPTGNGYTF.

The chain recombines TRBV19 with TRBJ2-3; D unclear. The CDR3 runs to 15 residues. V lost 5 bases to trimming and J lost 2 bases, with 14 bases between them. CDR1 and CDR2 from the germline V gene are LNHDA and SQIVND (reference sequence). This CDR3 is CASSPGPFFTDTQYF. The CDR3 DNA sequence: TGTGCCAGTAGTCCTGGGCCTTTCTTCACAGATACGCAGTATTTT.

The chain recombines TRBV28 with TRBJ2-1; 11 bases line up with TRBD2. The junction had 5 bases not matched to a gene; V was cut back by 6 bases and J by 1 base. The germline gives CDR1 MDHEN, CDR2 SYDVKM. The CDR3 sequence is 16 residues long. The CDR3 spells CASRGLAAGSYNEQFF. The CDR3 nucleotides are TGTGCCAGCAGGGGACTAGCGGCAGGATCCTACAATGAGCAGTTCTTC.

This chain joins TRBV14 and TRBJ2-5; 12 bases agree with TRBD2. V lost 2 bases and J lost 4; bases outside the gene matches: 11. The CDR3 extends over 18 amino acids. Germline V lookup: CDR1 SGHDN, CDR2 FVKESK. In DNA, the CDR3 is TGTGCCAGCAGCCAACAATTGCTATCTAGCGGGGGGGCAGAGACCCAGTACTTC. Encoded protein: CASSQQLLSSGGAETQYF.

The V call is TRBV4-2, the J call TRBJ2-1; TRBD2 matches 12 bases. Germline assignment: CDR1 LGHNA and CDR2 YNFKEQ. The trim removed 0 bases at V and 6 bases at J, leaving 12 bases unmatched. The CDR3 sequence is 19 residues long. The DNA of the CDR3 is TGTGCCAGCAGCCAAGAAGGTCTAGCGGGAGGGCAAGGTATCAATGAGCAGTTCTTC. It yields the protein CASSQEGLAGGQGINEQFF.

V is TRBV10-2 and J is TRBJ2-1; 11 nucleotides match TRBD2. Germline CDR1 reads WSHSY; CDR2 reads SAAADI. The ends lost 6 bases at V and 6 bases at J; junction bases unmatched: 7. CDR3 length: 15 amino acids. The CDR3 region is CASRPLAGGPNEQFF. As DNA, the CDR3 is TGCGCCAGCAGGCCCCTAGCGGGGGGCCCCAATGAGCAGTTCTTC.

The chain links TRBV19 to TRBJ2-6; D remains unclear. The V gene lost 8 bases and the J gene lost 4 bases, with 21 bases spanning the gap. CDR1 and CDR2 from the germline V gene are LNHDA and SQIVND (reference sequence). CDR3 length: 17 amino acids. The CDR3 spells CASSSVTPNMGANVLTF. The CDR3 DNA reads TGTGCCAGTTCGTCAGTGACTCCTAATATGGGGGCCAACGTCCTGACTTTC. The full variable domain, completed using reference TRBV19 and TRBJ2-6, is DGGITQSPKYLFRKEGQNVTLSCEQNLNHDAMYWYRQDPGQGLRLIYYSQIVNDFQKGDIAEGYSVSREKKESFPLTVTSAQKNPTAFYLCASSSVTPNMGANVLTFGAGSRLTVL.

The chain uses TRBV28 and TRBJ2-7; D is possibly TRBD2 (5 bases). The CDR3 runs 16 residues. Germline assignment: CDR1 MDHEN and CDR2 SYDVKM. The V gene lost 5 bases and the J gene lost 0 bases, with 17 bases spanning the gap. DNA for the CDR3: TGTGCCAGCAGTCCGATCGCGGGTTGGGTCTCCTACGAGCAGTACTTC. Translating it yields CASSPIAGWVSYEQYF.

This clone was found once. This rearrangement joins TRBV4-1 to TRBJ2-7; D unclear. The CDR3 is 14 residues long. CDR1 and CDR2 (germline): MGHRA, YSYEKL. The V end was cut by 1 base, the J end by 0 bases, with 7 bases between. This chain's CDR3 is CASSQVTGSYEQYF. In DNA form, the CDR3 reads TGCGCCAGCAGCCAAGTCACGGGCTCCTACGAGCAGTACTTC.

This clone was found once. The chain is built from TRBV13 and TRBJ2-3; either TRBD1 or TRBD2 may supply D (6 bases each). Per the germline V gene, CDR1 is PRHDT and CDR2 is FYEKMQ (reference sequence). V was trimmed by 4 bases and J by 4 bases, leaving 12 bases between them. The CDR3 is made up of 14 amino acids. CDR3 sequence: CASSSYRGADTQYF. The CDR3 DNA follows: TGTGCCAGCAGCTCCTATAGGGGGGCAGATACGCAGTATTTT.

The chain is built from TRBV28 and TRBJ2-2, with D maybe TRBD1 (5 bases). The CDR3 length is 13 residues. Per the germline V gene, CDR1 is MDHEN and CDR2 is SYDVKM. V lost 10 bases, J lost 1 base, and 10 bases lay in between. CDR3 in DNA: TGTGCCATAATACAGGAGAACACCGGGGAGCTGTTTTTT. Protein: CAIIQENTGELFF.

The rearrangement links TRBV4-1 to TRBJ2-7; the D gene could be TRBD1 or TRBD2 (5 bases each). Trimming removed 3 bases at V and 4 bases at J, with 16 bases between. Germline assignment: CDR1 MGHRA and CDR2 YSYEKL. The CDR3 is made up of 15 amino acids. DNA of the CDR3: TGCGCCAGCAGCCAGCAAACGGGACCGCCATACGAGCAGTACTTC. Protein: CASSQQTGPPYEQYF.

J is TRBJ2-7 and V is TRBV5-6, with no clear D. The germline gives CDR1 SGHDT, CDR2 YYEEEE. The CDR3 loop spans 13 amino acids. V was trimmed by 2 bases and J by 2 bases, leaving 8 bases between them. CDR3 sequence reads: CASSFVRTYEQYF. CDR3 bases: TGTGCCAGCAGCTTTGTTCGCACCTACGAGCAGTACTTC.

V is TRBV7-2 and J is TRBJ1-1; a possible D gene is TRBD1 (6 bases). Germline lookup yields CDR1 SGHTA and CDR2 FQGNSA. Trimming took 4 bases from V and 8 from J, leaving 17 bases between them. The CDR3 spans 14 residues. In DNA form, the CDR3 reads TGTGCCAGCAGCTCCGGACAGAAAGGATTAGAAGCTTTCTTT. Its translation is CASSSGQKGLEAFF.